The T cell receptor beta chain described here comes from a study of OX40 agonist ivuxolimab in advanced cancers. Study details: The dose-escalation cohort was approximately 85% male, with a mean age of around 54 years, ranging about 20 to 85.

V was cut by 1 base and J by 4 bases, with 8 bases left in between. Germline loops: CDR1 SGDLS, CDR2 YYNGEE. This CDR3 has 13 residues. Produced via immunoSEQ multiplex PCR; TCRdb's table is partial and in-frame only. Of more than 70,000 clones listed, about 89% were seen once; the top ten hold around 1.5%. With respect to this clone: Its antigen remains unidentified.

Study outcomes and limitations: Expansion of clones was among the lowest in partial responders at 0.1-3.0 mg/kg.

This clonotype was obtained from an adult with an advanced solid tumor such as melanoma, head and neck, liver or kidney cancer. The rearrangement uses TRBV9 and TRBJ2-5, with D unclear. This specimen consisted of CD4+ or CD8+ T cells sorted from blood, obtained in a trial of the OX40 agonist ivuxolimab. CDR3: CASSVRAGETQYF. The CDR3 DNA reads TGTGCCAGCAGCGTACGAGCCGGAGAGACCCAGTACTTC.